The rows below give T cell receptor beta chains drawn from one sample of a study of blood T cells in healthy people across ages. TCRdb analysed the 5' RACE reads with MiXCR anew, one entry per CDR3 protein. The table shows about 1.4 million distinct CDR3 sequences, with approximately 59% occurring only once. The sample taken for sequencing was blood. These receptors were taken from a man aged 18 to 30 in good health. Both conserved end residues are part of each CDR3. The order of the fields is clone size, V gene, D gene, J gene, CDR3 DNA, CDR3 protein. A D gene is named only where the DNA matches it firmly. Clone size is shown for a subset of rows, as once, few, many or a class of expanded clone.

size: NA; V: TRBV6-5; D: NA; J: TRBJ2-7; DNA: TGTGCCAGCAGTGGGCAGAGATACTACGAGCAGTACTTC; CDR3: CASSGQRYYEQYF
size: NA; V: TRBV29-1; D: NA; J: TRBJ1-2; DNA: TGCAGCGTTGGACTTGTCAGGCCAGGGTACGGCTACACCTTC; CDR3: CSVGLVRPGYGYTF
size: once; V: TRBV24-1; D: NA; J: TRBJ2-1; DNA: TGTGCCACCAGTCACCGGGACACTCACAATGGGCAGTTCTTC; CDR3: CATSHRDTHNGQFF
size: once; V: TRBV25-1; D: NA; J: TRBJ1-1; DNA: TGTGCCAGCAGTGCCCCAGGGGCAAACACTGAAGCTTTCTTT; CDR3: CASSAPGANTEAFF
size: NA; V: TRBV28; D: NA; J: TRBJ2-3; DNA: TGTGCCAGCCAGACAGCCACAGATACGCAGTATTTT; CDR3: CASQTATDTQYF
size: NA; V: TRBV6-6; D: NA; J: TRBJ1-4; DNA: TGTGCCACGGACGGGACTAATGAAAAACTGTTTTTT; CDR3: CATDGTNEKLFF
size: NA; V: TRBV6-5; D: NA; J: TRBJ1-5; DNA: TGTGCCAGCAGTTTAAACAGATATCAGCCCCAGCATTTT; CDR3: CASSLNRYQPQHF
size: NA; V: TRBV10-3; D: TRBD1; J: TRBJ2-5; DNA: TGTGCCATCAGTGGTGAGGGAAGGGGGCACCAAGAGACCCAGTACTTC; CDR3: CAISGEGRGHQETQYF
size: NA; V: TRBV6-2/TRBV6-3; D: NA; J: TRBJ1-5; DNA: TGTGCCAGCAGGCTGAGGCCTACAGGGAGAAGCAATCAGCCCCAGCATTTT; CDR3: CASRLRPTGRSNQPQHF
size: NA; V: TRBV11-2; D: NA; J: TRBJ2-7; DNA: TGTGCCAGCAGCGATTACGGCCACGAGCAGTACTTC; CDR3: CASSDYGHEQYF
size: NA; V: TRBV20-1; D: NA; J: TRBJ2-4; DNA: TGCAGTGCTCTAAAGGGCAGCTTAGTCAAAAACATTCAGTACTTC; CDR3: CSALKGSLVKNIQYF
size: few; V: TRBV20-1; D: NA; J: TRBJ2-7; DNA: TGCAGTGCTAGTGGGCAGGGAGGTTATCACGAGCAGTACTTC; CDR3: CSASGQGGYHEQYF
size: NA; V: TRBV2; D: NA; J: TRBJ2-3; DNA: TGTGCCAGCAGTGGTGGGCCAGGGGTGGCAGATACGCAGTATTTT; CDR3: CASSGGPGVADTQYF
size: NA; V: TRBV5-1; D: TRBD1; J: TRBJ2-7; DNA: TGCGCCAGCAGCCACACAGGGGTTTCCTCCTACGAGCAGTACTTC; CDR3: CASSHTGVSSYEQYF
size: NA; V: TRBV7-2; D: TRBD1; J: TRBJ1-5; DNA: TGTGCCAGCAGCCAAGGACAGGGGAATAGTCAGCCCCAGCATTTT; CDR3: CASSQGQGNSQPQHF
size: NA; V: TRBV20-1; D: NA; J: TRBJ2-5; DNA: TGCAGTGCTAGAGATCTCGGGCTGGTACAAGAGACCCAGTACTTC; CDR3: CSARDLGLVQETQYF
size: NA; V: TRBV15; D: NA; J: TRBJ2-3; DNA: TGTGCCACCAGCAGAGATGCGGCTGGAGATACGCAGTATTTT; CDR3: CATSRDAAGDTQYF
size: NA; V: TRBV6-5; D: NA; J: TRBJ2-3; DNA: TGTGCCAGCAGTTACTCGGGGGGCTCCAGCACAGATACGCAGTATTTT; CDR3: CASSYSGGSSTDTQYF
size: few; V: TRBV20-1; D: NA; J: TRBJ1-4; DNA: TGCAGTGCCAGACAAGGGGTGGGACAAGGGGCTAATGAAAAACTGTTTTTT; CDR3: CSARQGVGQGANEKLFF
size: NA; V: TRBV6-5; D: TRBD1; J: TRBJ1-2; DNA: TGTGCCAGCAGTTATGCGACAGGGGGCGGCTATGGCTACACCTTC; CDR3: CASSYATGGGYGYTF
size: NA; V: TRBV20-1; D: NA; J: TRBJ1-4; DNA: TGCAGTGCTAGAGCCACGGGACCCTCTCTCGAAGAGGGTGAAAAACTGTTTTTT; CDR3: CSARATGPSLEEGEKLFF
size: NA; V: TRBV2; D: NA; J: TRBJ1-1; DNA: TGTGCCAGCAGTGAAGCTCGGAGTCTGAACACTGAAGCTTTCTTT; CDR3: CASSEARSLNTEAFF
size: once; V: TRBV3-1; D: NA; J: TRBJ2-7; DNA: TGTGCCAGCAATCGGCTTGGACAACCGATCTACGAGCAGTACTTC; CDR3: CASNRLGQPIYEQYF
size: NA; V: TRBV12-3/TRBV12-4; D: NA; J: TRBJ2-3; DNA: TGTGCCAGCAGTTGGGGACATCCCGGTACGCAGTATTTT; CDR3: CASSWGHPGTQYF
size: NA; V: TRBV4-2; D: TRBD1; J: TRBJ1-2; DNA: TGTGCCAGCAGCCAAGATCTGTTGGGACAGGCAGGAGCATATGGCTACACCTTC; CDR3: CASSQDLLGQAGAYGYTF
size: few; V: TRBV4-1; D: TRBD2; J: TRBJ2-7; DNA: TGCGCCAGCAGCCACCGGACTAGCGTCGGAAACGAGCAGTACTTC; CDR3: CASSHRTSVGNEQYF
size: few; V: TRBV7-2; D: TRBD1; J: TRBJ2-7; DNA: TGTGCCAGCAGCGTCCGGGACAGGCTTTTTTACGAGCAGTACTTC; CDR3: CASSVRDRLFYEQYF
size: NA; V: TRBV4-2; D: TRBD1; J: TRBJ2-7; DNA: TGTGCCAGCAGCCAAGATGGGGGACAGGGGATGATCGAGCAGTACTTC; CDR3: CASSQDGGQGMIEQYF
size: NA; V: TRBV11-2; D: NA; J: TRBJ2-1; DNA: TGTGCCAGCAGCTTAGCGTACGGAACCTACGAGCAGTTCTTC; CDR3: CASSLAYGTYEQFF
size: NA; V: TRBV5-1; D: NA; J: TRBJ2-6; DNA: TGCGCCAGCAGCTTGCTAAGCAATCCGAGAGGCGGATACTCTGGGGCCAACGTCCTGACTTTC; CDR3: CASSLLSNPRGGYSGANVLTF
size: NA; V: TRBV3-1; D: TRBD2; J: TRBJ2-2; DNA: TGTGCCAGCAGCCGCCAACTAGCGGGAGTCGGTCCCGGGGAGCTGTTTTTT; CDR3: CASSRQLAGVGPGELFF
size: NA; V: TRBV4-1; D: NA; J: TRBJ2-5; DNA: TGCGCCAGCAGCCTCTGGACTAACCAAGAGACCCAGTACTTC; CDR3: CASSLWTNQETQYF
size: few; V: TRBV6-5; D: NA; J: TRBJ2-7; DNA: TGTGCCAGCAGTTACTCGACGACAGAAACCTACGAGCAGTACTTC; CDR3: CASSYSTTETYEQYF
size: once; V: TRBV28; D: NA; J: TRBJ2-7; DNA: TGTGCCAGCAGTCTAATAAGAGACAGGAGCTCCGACGAGCAGTACTTC; CDR3: CASSLIRDRSSDEQYF
size: NA; V: TRBV4-3; D: NA; J: TRBJ1-2; DNA: TGCGCCAGCAGCCAAGACCGGGACGCCGGGGGCTACACCTTC; CDR3: CASSQDRDAGGYTF
size: few; V: TRBV10-3; D: TRBD2; J: TRBJ2-3; DNA: TGTGCCATCAGTGGGGGACCGGGACTAGCCGCAGATACGCAGTATTTT; CDR3: CAISGGPGLAADTQYF
size: NA; V: TRBV5-1; D: NA; J: TRBJ2-4; DNA: TGCGCCAGCAGCTTGGCCGGGAAGTCCATTCAGTACTTC; CDR3: CASSLAGKSIQYF
size: few; V: TRBV4-2; D: NA; J: TRBJ1-2; DNA: TGTGCCAGCAGCCAAGAAGAGGGGGAAGGGCGGTTTGGCTACACCTTC; CDR3: CASSQEEGEGRFGYTF
size: NA; V: TRBV20-1; D: NA; J: TRBJ1-6; DNA: TGCAGTGCTAGACCGACGGGGGCGAATTCACCCCTCCACTTT; CDR3: CSARPTGANSPLHF
size: few; V: TRBV20-1; D: NA; J: TRBJ2-4; DNA: TGCAGTGCTAGAGATATCGAGGGACCGGACATTCAGTACTTC; CDR3: CSARDIEGPDIQYF
size: NA; V: TRBV28; D: NA; J: TRBJ2-4; DNA: TGTGCCAGCAGTTTACAGGTTCAAAACATTCAGTACTTC; CDR3: CASSLQVQNIQYF
size: NA; V: TRBV7-9; D: TRBD1; J: TRBJ2-7; DNA: TGTGCCAGCGGTAAACAGGGGGCCGACGAGCAGTACTTC; CDR3: CASGKQGADEQYF
size: once; V: TRBV12-3/TRBV12-4; D: TRBD2; J: TRBJ2-1; DNA: TGTGCCAGCAGGCTCGGGACTAGCGTTTACAATGAGCAGTTCTTC; CDR3: CASRLGTSVYNEQFF
size: few; V: TRBV7-6; D: TRBD2; J: TRBJ2-7; DNA: TGTGCCAGCAGCCTCTACGGACTAGCGGGAGCCAACTACGAGCAGTACTTC; CDR3: CASSLYGLAGANYEQYF
size: NA; V: TRBV6-2/TRBV6-3; D: NA; J: TRBJ2-1; DNA: TGTGCCAGCAGTTACTCTCCGCGTGGGGATGAGCAGTTCTTC; CDR3: CASSYSPRGDEQFF
size: NA; V: TRBV29-1; D: NA; J: TRBJ1-1; DNA: TGCAGCGTTGACTATCAGGGGAGGAGGGACACTGAAGCTTTCTTT; CDR3: CSVDYQGRRDTEAFF
size: few; V: TRBV7-8; D: NA; J: TRBJ2-1; DNA: TGTGCCAGCAGCGGCCAGGGTTTCCCTAATGAGCAGTTCTTC; CDR3: CASSGQGFPNEQFF